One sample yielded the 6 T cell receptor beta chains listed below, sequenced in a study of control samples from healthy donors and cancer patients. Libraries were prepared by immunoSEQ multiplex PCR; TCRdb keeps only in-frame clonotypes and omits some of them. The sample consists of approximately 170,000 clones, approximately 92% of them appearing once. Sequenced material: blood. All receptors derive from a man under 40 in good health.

CDR3 sequence (DNA): TGCGCCAGCAGCCAAGATTGGAGTGGAGAAAAACTGTTTTTT. This gives the protein CASSQDWSGEKLFF. The chain combines TRBV4-1 with TRBJ1-4; unclear D gene. Germline-derived CDR1 and CDR2 are MGHRA and YSYEKL. V was clipped by 0 bases and J by 8 bases, with 10 bases between them. This CDR3 has 14 amino acids.

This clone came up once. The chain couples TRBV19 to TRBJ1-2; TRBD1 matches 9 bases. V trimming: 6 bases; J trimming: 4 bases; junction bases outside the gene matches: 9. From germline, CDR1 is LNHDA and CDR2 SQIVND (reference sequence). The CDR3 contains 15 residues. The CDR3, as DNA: TGTGCCAGTAGGACAGGGGGACTAGGTGGCTATGGCTACACCTTC. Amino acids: CASRTGGLGGYGYTF.

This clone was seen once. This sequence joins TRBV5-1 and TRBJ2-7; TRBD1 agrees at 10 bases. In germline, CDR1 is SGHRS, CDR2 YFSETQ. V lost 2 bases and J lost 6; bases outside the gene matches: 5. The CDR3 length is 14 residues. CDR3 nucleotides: TGCGCCAGCAGCTTAGGACAGGGGGGTAGCGAGCAGTACTTC. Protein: CASSLGQGGSEQYF.

The CDR3 region is CASSSTGVTQPQHF. CDR3 DNA: TGTGCCAGCAGCTCCACAGGGGTAACTCAGCCCCAGCATTTT. The chain joins TRBV7-2 to TRBJ1-5; 7 nucleotides match TRBD1. V dropped 4 bases and J dropped 6; count of bases not matched to a gene: 6. The CDR3 totals 14 residues. CDR1 and CDR2 from the germline V gene are SGHTA and FQGNSA.

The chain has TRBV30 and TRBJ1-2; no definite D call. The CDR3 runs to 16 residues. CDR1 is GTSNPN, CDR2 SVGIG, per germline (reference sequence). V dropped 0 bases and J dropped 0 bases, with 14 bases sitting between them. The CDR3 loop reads CAWSVAGKPTNYGYTF. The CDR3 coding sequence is TGTGCCTGGAGTGTGGCTGGGAAACCGACTAACTATGGCTACACCTTC.

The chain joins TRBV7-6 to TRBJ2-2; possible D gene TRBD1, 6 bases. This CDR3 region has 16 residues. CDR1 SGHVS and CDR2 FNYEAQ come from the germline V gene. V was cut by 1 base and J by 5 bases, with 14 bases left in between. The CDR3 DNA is TGTGCCAGCAGCTTAGAAAGGGGGATTGGGACCGGGGAGCTGTTTTTT. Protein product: CASSLERGIGTGELFF.